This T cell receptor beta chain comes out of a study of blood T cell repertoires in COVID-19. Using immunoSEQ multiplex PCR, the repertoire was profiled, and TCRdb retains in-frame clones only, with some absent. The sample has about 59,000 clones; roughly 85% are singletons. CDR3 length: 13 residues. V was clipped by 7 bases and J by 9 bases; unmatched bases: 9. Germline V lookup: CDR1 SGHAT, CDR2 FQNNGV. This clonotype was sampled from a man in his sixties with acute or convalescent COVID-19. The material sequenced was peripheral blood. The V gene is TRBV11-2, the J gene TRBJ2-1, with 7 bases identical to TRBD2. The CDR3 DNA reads TGTGCCAGCACCTCGGGGGGTGCGGGTGAGCAGTTCTTC. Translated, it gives CASTSGGAGEQFF. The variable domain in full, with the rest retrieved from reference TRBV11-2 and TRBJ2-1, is EAGVAQSPRYKIIEKRQSVAFWCNPISGHATLYWYQQILGQGPKLLIQFQNNGVVDDSQLPKDRFSAERLKGVDSTLKIQPAKLEDSAVYLCASTSGGAGEQFFGPGTRLTVL.